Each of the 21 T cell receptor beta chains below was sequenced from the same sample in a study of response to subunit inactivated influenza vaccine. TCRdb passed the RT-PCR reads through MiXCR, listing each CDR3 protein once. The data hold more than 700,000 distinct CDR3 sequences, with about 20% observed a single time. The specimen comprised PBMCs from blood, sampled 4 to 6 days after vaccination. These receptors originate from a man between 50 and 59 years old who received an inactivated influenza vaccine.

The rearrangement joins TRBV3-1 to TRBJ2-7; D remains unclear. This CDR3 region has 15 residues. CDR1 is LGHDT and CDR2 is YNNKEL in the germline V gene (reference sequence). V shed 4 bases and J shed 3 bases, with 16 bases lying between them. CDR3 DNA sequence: TGTGCCAGCAGCCCCCAGGTGGGTAGTGACTACGAGCAGTACTTC. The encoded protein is CASSPQVGSDYEQYF.

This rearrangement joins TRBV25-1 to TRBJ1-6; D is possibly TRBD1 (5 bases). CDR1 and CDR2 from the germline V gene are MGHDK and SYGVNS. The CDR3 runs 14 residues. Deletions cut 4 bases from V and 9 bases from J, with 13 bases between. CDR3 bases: TGTGCCAGCAGTGGAGGGGTATACCGTTCACCCCTCCACTTT. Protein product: CASSGGVYRSPLHF.

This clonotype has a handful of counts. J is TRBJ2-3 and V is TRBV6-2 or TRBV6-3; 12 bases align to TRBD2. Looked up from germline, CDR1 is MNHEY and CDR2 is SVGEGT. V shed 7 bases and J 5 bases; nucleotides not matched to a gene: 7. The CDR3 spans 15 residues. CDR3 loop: CASTRTSGDVDTQYF. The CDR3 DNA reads TGTGCCAGCACCAGGACTAGCGGGGATGTAGATACGCAGTATTTT.

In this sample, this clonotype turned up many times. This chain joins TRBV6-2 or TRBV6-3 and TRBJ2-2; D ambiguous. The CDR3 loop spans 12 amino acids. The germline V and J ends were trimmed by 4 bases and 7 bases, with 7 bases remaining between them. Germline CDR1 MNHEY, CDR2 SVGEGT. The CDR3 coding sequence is TGTGCCAGCAGTTTGTATGGCGGGGAGCTGTTTTTT. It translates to CASSLYGGELFF.

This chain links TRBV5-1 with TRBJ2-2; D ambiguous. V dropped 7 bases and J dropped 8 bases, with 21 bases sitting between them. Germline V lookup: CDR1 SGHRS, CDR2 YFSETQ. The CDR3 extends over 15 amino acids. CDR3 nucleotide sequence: TGCGCCAGCCGCTATGGCGATGGTACGGCTGGGGAGCTGTTTTTT. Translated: CASRYGDGTAGELFF.

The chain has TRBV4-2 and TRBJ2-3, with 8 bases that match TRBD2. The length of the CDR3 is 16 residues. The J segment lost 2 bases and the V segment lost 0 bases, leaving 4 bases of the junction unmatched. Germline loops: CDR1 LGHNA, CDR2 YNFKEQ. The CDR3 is CASSQDGRGATDTQYF. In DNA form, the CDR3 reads TGTGCCAGCAGCCAAGATGGGCGGGGGGCCACAGATACGCAGTATTTT.

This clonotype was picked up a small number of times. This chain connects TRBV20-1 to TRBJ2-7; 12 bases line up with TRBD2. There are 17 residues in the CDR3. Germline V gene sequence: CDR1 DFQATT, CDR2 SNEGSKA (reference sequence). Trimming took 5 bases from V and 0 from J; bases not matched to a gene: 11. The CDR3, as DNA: TGCAGTGCTCTAGCGGGGGGGCGCCAAGGGAGCTCCTACGAGCAGTACTTC. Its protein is CSALAGGRQGSSYEQYF.

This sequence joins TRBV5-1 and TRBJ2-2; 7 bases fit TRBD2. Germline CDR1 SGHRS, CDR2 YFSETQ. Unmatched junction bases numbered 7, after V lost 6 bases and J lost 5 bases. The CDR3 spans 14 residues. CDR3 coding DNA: TGCGCCAGCAATCGGCGAGCGGGAACCGGGGAGCTGTTTTTT. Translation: CASNRRAGTGELFF.

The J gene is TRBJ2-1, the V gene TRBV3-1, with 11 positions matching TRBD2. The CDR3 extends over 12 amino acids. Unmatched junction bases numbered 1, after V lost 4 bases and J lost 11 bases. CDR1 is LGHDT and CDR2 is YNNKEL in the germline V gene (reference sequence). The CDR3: CASSLAGGKQFF. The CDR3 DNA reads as TGTGCCAGCAGCCTAGCGGGAGGGAAGCAGTTCTTC.

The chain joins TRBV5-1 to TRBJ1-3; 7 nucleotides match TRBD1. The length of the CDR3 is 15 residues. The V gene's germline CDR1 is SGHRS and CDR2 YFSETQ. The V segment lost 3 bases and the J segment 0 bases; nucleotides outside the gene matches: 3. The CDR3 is CASSSTGFSGNTIYF. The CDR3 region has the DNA TGCGCCAGCAGCTCGACAGGGTTCTCTGGAAACACCATATATTTT.

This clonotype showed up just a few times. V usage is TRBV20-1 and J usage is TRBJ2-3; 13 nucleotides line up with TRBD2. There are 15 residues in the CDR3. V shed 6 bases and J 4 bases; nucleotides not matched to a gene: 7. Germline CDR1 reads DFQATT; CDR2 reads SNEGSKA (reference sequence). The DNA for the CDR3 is TGCAGTGCAAACGGACTAGCGGGAGTTGCAGATACGCAGTATTTT. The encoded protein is CSANGLAGVADTQYF.

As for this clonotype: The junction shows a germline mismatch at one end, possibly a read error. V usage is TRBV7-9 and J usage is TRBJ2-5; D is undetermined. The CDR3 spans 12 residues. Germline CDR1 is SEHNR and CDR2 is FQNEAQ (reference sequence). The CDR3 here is CASSLDFPRSEF. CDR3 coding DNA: TGTGCCAGCAGCTTAGACTTTCCCCGGAGCGAATTC.

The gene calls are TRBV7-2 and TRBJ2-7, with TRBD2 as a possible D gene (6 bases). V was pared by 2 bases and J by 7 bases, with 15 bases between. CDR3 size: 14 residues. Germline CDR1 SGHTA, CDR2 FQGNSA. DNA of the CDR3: TGTGCCAGCAGCTTATCGGGGGACTTGAAAGAGCAGTACTTC. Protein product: CASSLSGDLKEQYF.

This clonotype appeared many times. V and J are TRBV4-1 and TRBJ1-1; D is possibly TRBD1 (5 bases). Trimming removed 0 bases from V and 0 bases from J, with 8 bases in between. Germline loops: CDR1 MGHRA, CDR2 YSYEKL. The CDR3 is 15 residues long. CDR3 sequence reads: CASSQEGALNTEAFF. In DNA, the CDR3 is TGCGCCAGCAGCCAAGAAGGGGCCCTGAACACTGAAGCTTTCTTT.

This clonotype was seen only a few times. In DNA, the CDR3 is TGCAGTGCTAGACTGCTTCAGACAGAGCAGTACTTC. It encodes CSARLLQTEQYF. The chain couples TRBV20-1 to TRBJ2-7; D is undetermined. The germline V gene has CDR1 DFQATT and CDR2 SNEGSKA (reference sequence). V dropped 2 bases and J dropped 7 bases, with 12 bases sitting between them. This CDR3 comprises 12 residues.

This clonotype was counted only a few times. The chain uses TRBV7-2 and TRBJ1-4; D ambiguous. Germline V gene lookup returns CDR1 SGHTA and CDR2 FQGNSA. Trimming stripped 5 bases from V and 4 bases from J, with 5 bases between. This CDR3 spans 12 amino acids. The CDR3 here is CASSKSNEKLFF. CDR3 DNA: TGTGCCAGCAGCAAAAGTAATGAAAAACTGTTTTTT.

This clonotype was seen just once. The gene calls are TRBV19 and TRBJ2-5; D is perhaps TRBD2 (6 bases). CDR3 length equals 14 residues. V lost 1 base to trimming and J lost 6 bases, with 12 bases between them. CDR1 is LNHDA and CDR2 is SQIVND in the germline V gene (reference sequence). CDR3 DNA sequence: TGTGCCAGTAGTATAGGCGGGGTGCTAAAGACCCAGTACTTC. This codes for CASSIGGVLKTQYF.

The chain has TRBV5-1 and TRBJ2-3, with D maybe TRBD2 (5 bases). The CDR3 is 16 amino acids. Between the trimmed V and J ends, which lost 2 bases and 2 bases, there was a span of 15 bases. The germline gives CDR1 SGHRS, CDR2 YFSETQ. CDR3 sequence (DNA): TGCGCCAGCAGCTTAAGAGACTACCCTTCCACAGATACGCAGTATTTT. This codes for CASSLRDYPSTDTQYF.

The CDR3 here is CSARGGGLAVYNEQFF. The CDR3 DNA reads as TGCAGTGCTAGAGGGGGAGGACTAGCAGTATACAATGAGCAGTTCTTC. This chain links TRBV20-1 with TRBJ2-1; the match to TRBD2 covers 8 bases. Germline values: CDR1 DFQATT, CDR2 SNEGSKA (reference sequence). J was trimmed by 4 bases and V by 1 base; bases with no gene match: 9. The CDR3 has 16 amino acids.

Written as DNA, the CDR3 is TGCAGCGTTGAAAGGGGTAGGAACTACAATGAGCAGTTCTTC. Protein product: CSVERGRNYNEQFF. The chain employs TRBV29-1 and TRBJ2-1; TRBD1 might be the D (5 bases). V lost 2 bases to trimming and J lost 3 bases, with 11 bases between them. The germline V gene encodes CDR1 SQVTM and CDR2 ANQGSEA. This CDR3 is built from 14 residues.

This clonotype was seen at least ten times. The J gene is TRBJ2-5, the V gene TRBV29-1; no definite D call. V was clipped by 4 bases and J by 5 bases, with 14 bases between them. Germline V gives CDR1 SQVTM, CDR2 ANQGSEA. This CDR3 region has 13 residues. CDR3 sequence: CSVGRGTRETQYF. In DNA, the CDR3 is TGCAGCGTTGGCCGCGGTACACGGGAGACCCAGTACTTC. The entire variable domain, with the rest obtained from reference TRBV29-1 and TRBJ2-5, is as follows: SAVISQKPSRDICQRGTSLTIQCQVDSQVTMMFWYRQQPGQSLTLIATANQGSEATYESGFVIDKFPISRPNLTFSTLTVSNMSPEDSSIYLCSVGRGTRETQYFGPGTRLLVL.